The 5 T cell receptor beta chains below all came from one sample that was sequenced in a study of blood T cell repertoires in COVID-19. The table came from immunoSEQ multiplex PCR; TCRdb's copy has only in-frame clones and leaves some out. The sample records about 360,000 clones, around nine tenths being singletons. Sequenced material: peripheral blood. These receptor sequences come from a human donor in a cohort sampled during active COVID-19.

The chain carries TRBV5-1 and TRBJ2-3, with 9 bases that match TRBD2. Germline V lookup: CDR1 SGHRS, CDR2 YFSETQ. The CDR3 has 17 amino acids. The J segment lost 5 bases and the V segment lost 0 bases, leaving 10 bases of the junction unmatched. The CDR3: CASSLAEGGGAGDTQYF. In nucleotides, the CDR3 is TGCGCCAGCAGCTTGGCCGAGGGCGGGGGGGCCGGAGATACGCAGTATTTT.

The gene calls are TRBV5-1 and TRBJ2-2; TRBD1 might be the D (5 bases). The V and J ends lost 0 bases and 7 bases respectively, with 10 bases between them. This CDR3 spans 14 amino acids. CDR1 SGHRS and CDR2 YFSETQ come from the germline V gene. DNA for the CDR3: TGCGCCAGCAGCTTGGGGGCCGACAGCGGGGAGCTGTTTTTT. It encodes CASSLGADSGELFF.

The chain joins TRBV10-3 to TRBJ2-1, with D perhaps TRBD1 (6 bases). The germline V gene encodes CDR1 ENHRY and CDR2 SYGVKD. The CDR3 runs to 15 residues. V was cut by 4 bases and J by 4 bases, with 14 bases left in between. CDR3 amino acids: CAISASTGKYNEQFF. The CDR3 DNA is TGTGCCATCAGTGCCTCCACAGGGAAGTACAATGAGCAGTTCTTC.

This chain links TRBV5-1 with TRBJ2-2; maybe TRBD1 (6 bases). V was pared by 4 bases and J by 6 bases, with 19 bases between. The CDR3 is 16 residues long. Germline V gene sequence: CDR1 SGHRS, CDR2 YFSETQ. CDR3 sequence: CASSPGQKGPAGELFF. The CDR3 coding sequence is TGCGCCAGCAGCCCTGGACAGAAGGGGCCAGCCGGGGAGCTGTTTTTT.

This chain links TRBV2 with TRBJ1-1, with a tentative D call TRBD1 (6 bases). Trimming shortened V by 7 bases and J by 1 base, and 19 bases separated the two germline ends. Germline V gene lookup returns CDR1 SNHLY and CDR2 FYNNEI. The CDR3 is made up of 16 amino acids. The CDR3 sequence: CASTRGGFPRNTEAFF. For the CDR3, the DNA is TGTGCCAGCACCCGAGGGGGTTTTCCCCGGAACACTGAAGCTTTCTTT.